Ten or more counts support the clone carrying this T cell receptor beta chain. Its antigen remains unknown. This sample was included in a study of regulatory T cells in long-lasting Graves disease. With iRepertoire HTBI primers and Arm-PCR of CDR3 regions, TCR beta libraries were built. Using its own MiXCR run on the multiplex PCR reads, TCRdb lists one record per CDR3 protein. This table holds 400,000 to 500,000 distinct CDR3 sequences, 12% to 15% found once. Time point defined: newly diagnosed GD, antithyroid drugs for less than 3 months. Scientists built the TCR library using RNA that was extracted from PBMCs. Study-level findings and limits: Persistent patients shared under 3,000 public clonotypes among themselves. Newly diagnosed patients shared fewer, at 900 to 1,000. Persistent disease was characterized by preferential usage of TRBV28, TRBJ1-2 and TRBJ2-5.

The V gene lost 5 bases and the J gene lost 9 bases, with 22 bases spanning the gap. The CDR3 consists of 15 residues. Germline-derived CDR1 and CDR2 are MDHEN and SYDVKM. The same sample was also studied in work on T cells in Graves' hyperthyroidism and ophthalmopathy. That study reports: Primed by the HTBI set, a first-round RT-PCR was run on the TCR CDR3.

The V gene is TRBV28, the J gene TRBJ2-5; D may be TRBD1 (5 bases). The sequences come from peripheral blood mononuclear cells (PBMCs), collected at new diagnosis, from a patient treated with antithyroid drugs. The clonotype originates from a woman aged 45 to 65 with Graves disease. CDR3 nucleotide sequence: TGTGCCAGCAGTCCGACCCCCGGCGCAGCAGGGTCCCAGTACTTC. Translation: CASSPTPGAAGSQYF.